This is a list of T cell receptor beta chains from one sample in a study of blood T cell repertoires in COVID-19. TCRdb keeps only in-frame clones here, not all; method: immunoSEQ multiplex PCR. The sample lists hundreds of thousands of clones, around 86% occurring once. Source material: PBMCs or T cells enriched from blood (not recorded which). Receptors were obtained from a woman aged 45-59 years who had recovered from COVID-19. The CDR3 runs from the conserved cysteine through the conserved F or W. The order of the fields is J gene, D gene, clone size, V gene, CDR3 DNA, CDR3 protein. A D gene is named only where the DNA matches it firmly. Only some rows state a clone size, as once, few, many or a class for expanded clones.

TRBJ2-6	-	-	TRBV3-1/TRBV3-2	TGTGCCAGCAGCTTAGGACTCCCAGGTGCTGGGGCCAACGTCCTGACTTTC	CASSLGLPGAGANVLTF
TRBJ2-2	TRBD2	-	TRBV28	TGTGCCAGCAGTTTATCCCTAGCGGGAGGGCCCGGGGAGCTGTTTTTT	CASSLSLAGGPGELFF
TRBJ1-6	TRBD1	-	TRBV5-4	TGTGCCAGCAGCTTGTCATACAGGGGGAATTCACCCCTCCACTTT	CASSLSYRGNSPLHF
TRBJ1-1	-	-	TRBV28	TGTGCCAGCAGTTTAGGCTCCACGGGGAACACTGAAGCTTTCTTT	CASSLGSTGNTEAFF
TRBJ2-1	TRBD2	-	TRBV7-9	TGTGCCAGCAGCTTCCCTCTAAGACTAGCGGGAGGATCCAATGAGCAGTTCTTC	CASSFPLRLAGGSNEQFF
TRBJ2-3	-	-	TRBV9	TGTGCCAGCAGCGGACTAGTGGATACGCAGTATTTT	CASSGLVDTQYF
TRBJ1-1	-	once	TRBV20-1	TGCAGTGCTGAACAGGGCACTGAAGCTTTCTTT	CSAEQGTEAFF
TRBJ1-4	TRBD1	-	TRBV7-9	TGTGCCAGCAGCGGGACAGTCAATGAAAAACTGTTTTTT	CASSGTVNEKLFF
TRBJ2-7	-	-	TRBV5-4	TGTGCCAGCAGCTCCCGTGGTGTATACACCTACGAGCAGTACTTC	CASSSRGVYTYEQYF
TRBJ1-3	-	-	TRBV29-1	TGCAGCGTTGACAGTGGGAGCTCTGGAAACACCATATATTTT	CSVDSGSSGNTIYF
TRBJ2-5	TRBD2	-	TRBV29-1	TGCAGCGTTGTTAGGGAGGGGGAGACCCAGTACTTC	CSVVREGETQYF
TRBJ1-3	-	-	TRBV5-1	TGCGCCAGCAGCTCAGCAGGCTCTGGAAACACCATATATTTT	CASSSAGSGNTIYF
TRBJ1-4	-	-	TRBV19	TGTGCCAGTACGACGGGACAAACTAATGAAAAACTGTTTTTT	CASTTGQTNEKLFF
TRBJ2-1	-	-	TRBV27	TGTGCCAGCAATTCGGGGGCGGGAGTAGGCAATGAGCAGTTCTTC	CASNSGAGVGNEQFF
TRBJ2-7	-	-	TRBV5-1	TGCGCCAGCAGCGCACTAGCTTCCTACGAGCAGTACTTC	CASSALASYEQYF
TRBJ2-1	-	-	TRBV10-3	TGTGCCATCAGTGAGGGAGCCCTATCCTACAATGAGCAGTTCTTC	CAISEGALSYNEQFF
TRBJ2-3	TRBD1	-	TRBV3-1/TRBV3-2	TGTGCCAGCAGCCTTCCGGGACAGGCCCGAACGCAGTATTTT	CASSLPGQARTQYF
TRBJ1-1	-	once	TRBV7-3	TGTGCCAGCAGCTTTGAGGGAGGGAGAGGTCAGGCTTTCTTT	CASSFEGGRGQAFF
TRBJ2-7	TRBD2	-	TRBV5-4	TGTGCCAGCAGCTTGGTGGGGGAGGGCCAATACGAGCAGTACTTC	CASSLVGEGQYEQYF
TRBJ2-1	TRBD1	once	TRBV11-3	TGTGCCAGCAGCTTAGCCAGGGACAGGGATAATGAGCAGTTCTTC	CASSLARDRDNEQFF
TRBJ2-2	TRBD2	-	TRBV27	TGTGCCAGCAGCACCAACAGACTAGCGGGAGGAACCGGGGAGCTGTTTTTT	CASSTNRLAGGTGELFF
TRBJ2-7	-	-	TRBV30	TGTGCCTGGAGTGGCCCCCCGACGGGAAGCTACGAGCAGTACTTC	CAWSGPPTGSYEQYF
TRBJ1-1	-	few	TRBV30	TGTGCCTGGAGTGTAGAGCCGGGGAGGGGGGATGAAGCTTTCTTT	CAWSVEPGRGDEAFF
TRBJ1-2	TRBD1	-	TRBV2	TGTGCCAGCAGAGCACAGGGGAAATATGGCTACACCTTC	CASRAQGKYGYTF
TRBJ1-5	-	-	TRBV28	TGTGCCAGCAGTTTTAGGGGCAGGGGCAATCAGCCCCAGCATTTT	CASSFRGRGNQPQHF
TRBJ1-5	TRBD1	once	TRBV9	TGTGCCAGCAGCTCCTACCCAGGGGGTAATCAGCCCCAGCATTTT	CASSSYPGGNQPQHF
TRBJ2-2	-	-	TRBV10-3	TGTGCCATCAGTGAGTTAGATCAGGGGACCGGGGAGCTGTTTTTT	CAISELDQGTGELFF
TRBJ2-7	TRBD2	-	TRBV7-2	TGTGCCAGCAGCCTAATGAGCGGGAAATATCAGGGCGGGCAGTACTTC	CASSLMSGKYQGGQYF
TRBJ1-4	-	-	TRBV15	TGTGCCACCAGCAGGGATATTTTGGGGGGTACTAATGAAAAACTGTTTTTT	CATSRDILGGTNEKLFF
TRBJ2-1	TRBD1	-	TRBV2	TGTGCCAGCAGTGAAACGTGGGTTGTTACAGGGGCCAGCAATGAGCAGTTCTTC	CASSETWVVTGASNEQFF
TRBJ2-7	TRBD1	-	TRBV24-1	TGTGCCACCGGGCCAGGGGGACACTACGAGCAGTACTTC	CATGPGGHYEQYF
TRBJ2-3	-	-	TRBV5-1	TGCGCCAGCAGCTTGGGGGGTGCCGGAGGTGGCACAGATACGCAGTATTTT	CASSLGGAGGGTDTQYF
TRBJ2-3	-	-	TRBV5-1	TGCGCCAGCAGCTTCTTATATAGCGGAGGGTCCCTCCTTAGCACAGATACGCAGTATTTT	CASSFLYSGGSLLSTDTQYF
TRBJ1-6	TRBD1	few	TRBV7-2	TGTGCCAGCAGCCAAAGAGGGACAGGCGAATCACCCCTCCACTTT	CASSQRGTGESPLHF
TRBJ1-1	TRBD1	-	TRBV6-5	TGTGCCAGCAGTTACGGCGACAGGGTGGAGACTGAAGCTTTCTTT	CASSYGDRVETEAFF
TRBJ2-1	TRBD2	-	TRBV3-1/TRBV3-2	TGTGCCAGCAGCTTACAGCGGGGTGAGCAGTTCTTC	CASSLQRGEQFF
TRBJ2-7	TRBD2	-	TRBV28	TGTGCCAGCAGTTCATCGCTAGCGGGATGGGGCGGCGAGCAGTACTTC	CASSSSLAGWGGEQYF
TRBJ1-2	-	-	TRBV19	TGTGCCAGTACCCCGGCAGGGCTCTATGGCTACACCTTC	CASTPAGLYGYTF
TRBJ1-1	-	-	TRBV28	TGTGCCAGCAGCCGGACAGACACTGAAGCTTTCTTT	CASSRTDTEAFF
TRBJ1-1	-	-	TRBV6-5	TGTGCCAGCAGTTACTCGGGAAGGGGGACTGAAGCTTTCTTT	CASSYSGRGTEAFF
TRBJ2-2	TRBD2	-	TRBV30	TGTGCCTGGAGTGTACTTGGCGGGAGAGGCACCGGGGAGCTGTTTTTT	CAWSVLGGRGTGELFF
TRBJ2-7	-	-	TRBV7-9	TGTGCCAGCAGCTTAGGTGCGGCTACCTACGAGCAGTACTTC	CASSLGAATYEQYF
TRBJ2-2	TRBD2	-	TRBV9	TGTGCCAGCAGCGTAGAGCCCGGGAGGGGGGCCGGGGAGCTGTTTTTT	CASSVEPGRGAGELFF